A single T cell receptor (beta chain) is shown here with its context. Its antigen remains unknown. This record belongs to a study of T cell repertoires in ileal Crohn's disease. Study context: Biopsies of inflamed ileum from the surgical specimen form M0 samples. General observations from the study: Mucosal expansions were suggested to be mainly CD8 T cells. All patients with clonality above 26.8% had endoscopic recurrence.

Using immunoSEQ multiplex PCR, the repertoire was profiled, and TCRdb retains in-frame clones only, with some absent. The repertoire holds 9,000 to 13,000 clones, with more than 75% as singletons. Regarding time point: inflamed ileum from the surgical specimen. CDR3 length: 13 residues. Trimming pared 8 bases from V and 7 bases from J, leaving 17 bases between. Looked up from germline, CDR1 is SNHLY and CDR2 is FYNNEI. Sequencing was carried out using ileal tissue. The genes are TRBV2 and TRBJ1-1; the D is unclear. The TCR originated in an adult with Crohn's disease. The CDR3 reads CASCLRSPGEAFF. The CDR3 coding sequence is TGTGCCAGCTGTTTAAGGAGCCCAGGTGAAGCTTTCTTT.